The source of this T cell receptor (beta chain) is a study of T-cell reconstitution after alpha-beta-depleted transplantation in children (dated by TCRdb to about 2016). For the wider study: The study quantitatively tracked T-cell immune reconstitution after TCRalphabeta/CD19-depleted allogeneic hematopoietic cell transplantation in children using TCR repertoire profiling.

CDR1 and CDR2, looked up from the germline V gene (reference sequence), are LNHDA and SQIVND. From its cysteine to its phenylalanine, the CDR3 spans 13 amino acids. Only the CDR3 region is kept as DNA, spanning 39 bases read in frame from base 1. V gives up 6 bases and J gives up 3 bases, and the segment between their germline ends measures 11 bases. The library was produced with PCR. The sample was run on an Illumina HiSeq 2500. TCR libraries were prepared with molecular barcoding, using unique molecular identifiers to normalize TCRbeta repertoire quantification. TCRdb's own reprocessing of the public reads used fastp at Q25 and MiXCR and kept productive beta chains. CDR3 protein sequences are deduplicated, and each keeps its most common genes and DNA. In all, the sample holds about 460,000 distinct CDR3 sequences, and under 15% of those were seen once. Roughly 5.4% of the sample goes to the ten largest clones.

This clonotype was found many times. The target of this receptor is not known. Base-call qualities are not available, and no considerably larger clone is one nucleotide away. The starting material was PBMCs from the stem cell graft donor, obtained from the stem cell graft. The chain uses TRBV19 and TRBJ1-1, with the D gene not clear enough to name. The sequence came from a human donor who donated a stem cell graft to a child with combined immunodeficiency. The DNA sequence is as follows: TGTGCCAGTAGCCTGGCCGGCTACACTGAAGCTTTCTTT. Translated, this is CASSLAGYTEAFF.